These 14 T cell receptor beta chains were all obtained from the same sample, sequenced in a study of T cells in Graves' hyperthyroidism and ophthalmopathy (dated by TCRdb to the late 2010s). The library was obtained by multiplex PCR. TCRdb lists the instrument as Illumina HiSeq 2000. The TCR beta CDR3 regions were amplified from RNA transcripts. The TCR CDR3 was subjected to a first round of RT-PCR using the HTBI primer set and the Qiagen OneStep RT-PCR kit. The public sequencing data were trimmed at Q25 with fastp and processed into clonotypes with MiXCR by TCRdb, which kept only in-frame beta chains. Identical CDR3 protein sequences are pooled into one entry, listed with their most common genes and DNA. The sample table contains some 500,000 distinct CDR3 sequences; only one count was recorded for approximately 25% of them. The leading ten clones occupy over 9% of the sample. The source material was blood. The receptor source for this set is a woman in her thirties with Graves' ophthalmopathy.

A few counts support this clonotype. This may arise from a read error, as a much more abundant clone is one base away. This chain uses TRBV30 with TRBJ2-7, with TRBD1 as a possible D gene (5 bases). The CDR3 runs 14 residues. Germline CDR1 and CDR2: GTSNPN and SVGIG (reference sequence). The CDR3: CAWSVAGLGYEQHF. The CDR3 DNA is TGTGCCTGGAGTGTAGCAGGGTTAGGGTACGAGCAGCACTTC.

About this clonotype itself: A much larger clone lies one base from this, so it may be a read error. The V gene is TRBV28, the J gene TRBJ2-5, with TRBD1 matching 12 bases. V was clipped by 6 bases and J by 6 bases; unmatched bases: 8. Per germline, CDR1 MDHEN and CDR2 SYDVKM. CDR3 size: 15 residues. DNA for the CDR3: TGTGCCAGCAGCCTAGGGACAGGGGGCATCAAGACCCAGTACTTC. This encodes CASSLGTGGIKTQYF.

This rearrangement joins TRBV6-2 or TRBV6-3 to TRBJ1-2; D remains ambiguous. The CDR3 contains 14 residues. The germline V gene encodes CDR1 MNHEY and CDR2 SVGEGT. V gave up 6 bases and J gave up 1 base, with 12 bases separating them. CDR3 sequence: CASSNPEGNYGYTF. The CDR3 DNA follows: TGTGCCAGCAGCAACCCTGAGGGTAACTATGGCTACACCTTC.

The chain is built from TRBV27 and TRBJ2-2; 9 bases align to TRBD2. This CDR3 spans 17 amino acids. V was pared by 3 bases and J by 6 bases, with 11 bases of the junction left unmatched. Germline CDR1 is MNHEY and CDR2 is SMNVEV (reference sequence). CDR3 coding DNA: TGTGCCAGCAGTTTCGATGTGGCGGGAGGGGTTCCCGGGGAGCTGTTTTTT. Amino acid sequence: CASSFDVAGGVPGELFF.

This clonotype was detected ten times or more. The chain joins TRBV7-2 to TRBJ2-5; a weak D match, TRBD2 (6 bases). Trimming took off 0 bases at V and 5 bases at J, with 13 bases between the two ends. This CDR3 has 15 amino acids. Germline values: CDR1 SGHTA, CDR2 FQGNSA. The CDR3 reads CASSLAGGQTETQYF. CDR3 sequence (DNA): TGTGCCAGCAGCTTAGCTGGAGGGCAGACGGAGACCCAGTACTTC.

This chain uses TRBV7-2 with TRBJ2-7; 15 positions match TRBD2. V gave up 2 bases and J gave up 8 bases; unmatched junction bases: 4. Germline V lookup: CDR1 SGHTA, CDR2 FQGNSA. The length of the CDR3 is 15 residues. CDR3 protein: CASSLSGLAGGKQYF. DNA for the CDR3: TGTGCCAGCAGCTTATCGGGACTAGCGGGAGGCAAGCAGTACTTC.

Many counts were recorded for this clonotype. J is TRBJ2-5 and V is TRBV6-5; D might be TRBD2 (6 bases). The CDR3 consists of 18 residues. CDR1 and CDR2 (germline): MNHEY, SVGAGI. The V end lost 3 bases, the J end lost 2 bases, and 22 bases lay between the germline ends. The CDR3 is CASSYGPRGGAPQETQYF. The CDR3 DNA is TGTGCCAGCAGTTATGGGCCCCGTGGCGGGGCGCCACAAGAGACCCAGTACTTC.

V and J are TRBV25-1 and TRBJ2-5, with D possibly TRBD1 on 5 matching bases. This CDR3 has 15 amino acids. Germline V gene data show CDR1 as MGHDK and CDR2 as SYGVNS. The V and J ends lost 3 bases and 5 bases respectively, with 16 bases between them. The CDR3 protein is CASSESQMGRETQYF. In DNA, the CDR3 is TGTGCCAGCAGTGAGAGTCAGATGGGGCGGGAGACCCAGTACTTC. Variable domain in full (rest from reference TRBV25-1 and TRBJ2-5): EADIYQTPRYLVIGTGKKITLECSQTMGHDKMYWYQQDPGMELHLIHYSYGVNSTEKGDLSSESTVSRIRTEHFPLTLESARPSHTSQYLCASSESQMGRETQYFGPGTRLLVL.

This clonotype was picked up many times. CDR3 sequence reads: CSAISGRGDEQYF. CDR3 DNA sequence: TGCAGTGCTATTTCCGGGAGGGGGGACGAGCAGTACTTC. V and J are TRBV20-1 and TRBJ2-7, with 8 bases matching TRBD2. The CDR3 consists of 13 residues. Germline V CDR1 and CDR2: DFQATT, SNEGSKA (reference sequence). The ends lost 4 bases at V and 5 bases at J; junction bases unmatched: 7.

This chain connects TRBV20-1 to TRBJ2-7; 11 bases are shared with TRBD2. CDR1 is DFQATT and CDR2 is SNEGSKA in the germline V gene (reference sequence). The CDR3 covers 14 residues. V shed 2 bases, J shed 3 bases, and the junction held 3 bases outside the gene matches. The CDR3 coding sequence is TGCAGTGCTAGACAGGGACTAGCGGTCTACGAGCAGTACTTC. Protein sequence: CSARQGLAVYEQYF.

At least ten counts were recorded for this clonotype. The chain carries TRBV29-1 and TRBJ2-3; D may be TRBD2 (7 bases). CDR1 is SQVTM and CDR2 is ANQGSEA in the germline V gene. The germline V and J ends were trimmed by 4 bases and 3 bases, with 17 bases remaining between them. The CDR3 is 15 residues long. CDR3 sequence reads: CSVAFWGGRTDTQYF. CDR3 nucleotides: TGCAGCGTTGCATTTTGGGGGGGCCGTACAGATACGCAGTATTTT.

This clonotype was seen at least ten times. The genes are TRBV28 and TRBJ1-1; no firm D call. Germline CDR1 reads MDHEN; CDR2 reads SYDVKM. Trimming left V 6 bases short and J 0 bases short, with 11 bases between. This CDR3 region has 14 residues. CDR3 loop: CASSLGWVNTEAFF. Written as DNA, the CDR3 is TGTGCCAGCAGCTTAGGGTGGGTGAACACTGAAGCTTTCTTT.

The V and J genes are TRBV4-1 and TRBJ2-6; 9 bases match TRBD1. The J segment lost 0 bases and the V segment lost 1 base, leaving 10 bases of the junction unmatched. This CDR3 contains 20 residues. Germline lookup yields CDR1 MGHRA and CDR2 YSYEKL. The CDR3 is CASSQVGQGLPLSGANVLTF. The DNA for the CDR3 is TGCGCCAGCAGCCAAGTAGGACAGGGGCTCCCTCTCTCTGGGGCCAACGTCCTGACTTTC.

The chain is built from TRBV24-1 and TRBJ2-5, with D perhaps matching TRBD1 (5 bases). In germline, CDR1 is KGHDR, CDR2 SFDVKD. Trimming pared 9 bases from V and 5 bases from J, leaving 15 bases between. The CDR3 length is 13 residues. The CDR3 DNA sequence: TGTGCCACCTCCGTTAGGGGCTTGGAGACCCAGTACTTC. Translated: CATSVRGLETQYF.